A selection of T cell receptor beta chains follows, all from one sample in a study of blood T cell repertoires in COVID-19. This table comes from immunoSEQ multiplex PCR, and its TCRdb copy is limited to in-frame clones, with some not included. Among roughly 18,000 clones listed, about four fifths were seen once. Sequenced sample: peripheral blood. All receptors derive from a man at least 80 years old with acute or convalescent COVID-19. Each CDR3 is given with its conserved first and last residue. Each record gives: clone size, J gene, V gene, CDR3 length, D gene, CDR3 DNA, CDR3 protein. D genes are given only for firm matches. Size values are once, few and many counts, or a class for expanded clones, and some rows have none.

abundance: few; j_gene: TRBJ1-5; v_gene: TRBV6-5; len: 15; d_gene: NA; CDR3nt: TGTGCCAGCAGTTACTCTGGGAGGGTTGCTCAGCCCCAGCATTTT; CDR3aa: CASSYSGRVAQPQHF
abundance: once; j_gene: TRBJ1-1; v_gene: TRBV18; len: 16; d_gene: NA; CDR3nt: TGTGCCAGCTCACTCCCAGGGGCGCGAGCCAACACTGAAGCTTTCTTT; CDR3aa: CASSLPGARANTEAFF
abundance: NA; j_gene: TRBJ1-4; v_gene: TRBV5-1; len: 14; d_gene: NA; CDR3nt: TGCGCCAGCAGCCGAGGGGGTGAATATGAAAAACTGTTTTTT; CDR3aa: CASSRGGEYEKLFF
abundance: few; j_gene: TRBJ1-2; v_gene: TRBV5-6; len: 12; d_gene: NA; CDR3nt: TGTGCCAGCAGCCTTGGTGTAGATGGCTACACCTTC; CDR3aa: CASSLGVDGYTF
abundance: NA; j_gene: TRBJ1-3; v_gene: TRBV6-5; len: 14; d_gene: NA; CDR3nt: TGTGCCAGCATAAGAGACAGCTCTGGAAACACCATATATTTT; CDR3aa: CASIRDSSGNTIYF
abundance: NA; j_gene: TRBJ1-4; v_gene: TRBV18; len: 13; d_gene: NA; CDR3nt: TGTGCCAGCTCCCCCTCGGGAGGGGAAAAACTGTTTTTT; CDR3aa: CASSPSGGEKLFF
abundance: NA; j_gene: TRBJ2-1; v_gene: TRBV12-3/TRBV12-4; len: 11; d_gene: NA; CDR3nt: TGTGCCAGCAGTTTTAGAGATGAGCAGTTCTTC; CDR3aa: CASSFRDEQFF
abundance: NA; j_gene: TRBJ1-2; v_gene: TRBV6-2/TRBV6-3; len: 12; d_gene: NA; CDR3nt: TGTGCCAGCAGTCAGGGAGGCAATGGCTACACCTTC; CDR3aa: CASSQGGNGYTF
abundance: NA; j_gene: TRBJ1-3; v_gene: TRBV18; len: 16; d_gene: NA; CDR3nt: TGTGCCAGCTCACTAACCGGGAGCTCCGGAATGAACACCATATATTTT; CDR3aa: CASSLTGSSGMNTIYF
abundance: NA; j_gene: TRBJ2-5; v_gene: TRBV7-9; len: 15; d_gene: TRBD1; CDR3nt: TGTGCCAGCAGCGCTCGACAGGGGGACGAAGAGACCCAGTACTTC; CDR3aa: CASSARQGDEETQYF
abundance: once; j_gene: TRBJ2-7; v_gene: TRBV20-1; len: 10; d_gene: NA; CDR3nt: TGCAGTGCTTTCGGTAGCGAGCAGTACTTC; CDR3aa: CSAFGSEQYF
abundance: NA; j_gene: TRBJ1-2; v_gene: TRBV27; len: 12; d_gene: NA; CDR3nt: TGTGCCAGCAAGAACAGGGCAAGTGGCTACACCTTC; CDR3aa: CASKNRASGYTF
abundance: NA; j_gene: TRBJ1-1; v_gene: TRBV5-1; len: 11; d_gene: NA; CDR3nt: TGCGCCAGCAGCTTGGGAGAAGAAGCTTTCTTT; CDR3aa: CASSLGEEAFF
abundance: NA; j_gene: TRBJ2-7; v_gene: TRBV10-3; len: 15; d_gene: TRBD2; CDR3nt: TGTGCCATCAGCTTACTAGCGGGAAGCTCCTACGAGCAGTACTTC; CDR3aa: CAISLLAGSSYEQYF
abundance: NA; j_gene: TRBJ2-6; v_gene: TRBV19; len: 16; d_gene: NA; CDR3nt: TGTGCCAGTATGGACAAGGTACGCTCTGGGGCCAACGTCCTGACTTTC; CDR3aa: CASMDKVRSGANVLTF
abundance: NA; j_gene: TRBJ2-3; v_gene: TRBV4-3; len: 16; d_gene: TRBD2; CDR3nt: TGCGCCAGCAGTCCCCGGACTAGCGTGAGCGCAGATACGCAGTATTTT; CDR3aa: CASSPRTSVSADTQYF
abundance: NA; j_gene: TRBJ2-5; v_gene: TRBV9; len: 14; d_gene: NA; CDR3nt: TGTGCCAGCAGCGTAGATCCTGTCCAAGAGACCCAGTACTTC; CDR3aa: CASSVDPVQETQYF
abundance: NA; j_gene: TRBJ2-3; v_gene: TRBV19; len: 16; d_gene: TRBD2; CDR3nt: TGTGCCAGTAAGGGCCTGGCTAGCGGAATCACAGATACGCAGTATTTT; CDR3aa: CASKGLASGITDTQYF
abundance: NA; j_gene: TRBJ2-6; v_gene: TRBV13; len: 16; d_gene: NA; CDR3nt: TGTGCCAGCAGCTTAGGCTGGAGCTCTGGGGCCAACGTCCTGACTTTC; CDR3aa: CASSLGWSSGANVLTF
abundance: NA; j_gene: TRBJ2-1; v_gene: TRBV7-9; len: 15; d_gene: NA; CDR3nt: TGTGCCAGCAGCTTGGGGCGGAACTCCTACAATGAGCAGTTCTTC; CDR3aa: CASSLGRNSYNEQFF
abundance: NA; j_gene: TRBJ1-1; v_gene: TRBV6-5; len: 14; d_gene: NA; CDR3nt: TGTGCCAGCAGGTACGGACATCTCAACACTGAAGCTTTCTTT; CDR3aa: CASRYGHLNTEAFF
abundance: NA; j_gene: TRBJ2-1; v_gene: TRBV6-1; len: 16; d_gene: NA; CDR3nt: TGTGCCAGCAGTGAGTCAGGGGCCCCTCTCTACAATGAGCAGTTCTTC; CDR3aa: CASSESGAPLYNEQFF
abundance: NA; j_gene: TRBJ1-6; v_gene: TRBV4-1; len: 14; d_gene: NA; CDR3nt: TGCGCCAGCAGCCAAGACAGGTATACTTCACCCCTCCACTTT; CDR3aa: CASSQDRYTSPLHF
abundance: NA; j_gene: TRBJ2-7; v_gene: TRBV7-8; len: 12; d_gene: NA; CDR3nt: TGTGCCAGCCGACAGGCAGGTTACGAGCAGTACTTC; CDR3aa: CASRQAGYEQYF
abundance: NA; j_gene: TRBJ2-7; v_gene: TRBV6-2/TRBV6-3; len: 15; d_gene: NA; CDR3nt: TGTGCCAGCAGTCCCCGAGCGGGTTTTCCCTACGAGCAGTACTTC; CDR3aa: CASSPRAGFPYEQYF
abundance: NA; j_gene: TRBJ2-7; v_gene: TRBV6-5; len: 16; d_gene: TRBD1; CDR3nt: TGTGCCAGCAGTTACTCGAGGCAGGGGGCGGCGGCCGAGCAGTACTTC; CDR3aa: CASSYSRQGAAAEQYF
abundance: NA; j_gene: TRBJ1-1; v_gene: TRBV6-2/TRBV6-3; len: 13; d_gene: NA; CDR3nt: TGTGCCAGCAGTTCGACAGGCTACACTGAAGCTTTCTTT; CDR3aa: CASSSTGYTEAFF
abundance: NA; j_gene: TRBJ2-5; v_gene: TRBV7-8; len: 16; d_gene: TRBD2; CDR3nt: TGTGCCAGCAGCACCACTAGCGGGGGGTTCCAAGAGACCCAGTACTTC; CDR3aa: CASSTTSGGFQETQYF
abundance: NA; j_gene: TRBJ1-1; v_gene: TRBV18; len: 14; d_gene: TRBD1; CDR3nt: TGTGCCAGCTCACCACCGGCAGGGGGCACTGAAGCTTTCTTT; CDR3aa: CASSPPAGGTEAFF
abundance: once; j_gene: TRBJ1-2; v_gene: TRBV4-3; len: 13; d_gene: NA; CDR3nt: TGCGCCAGCAGCCCACGCGGGGGGTATGGCTACACCTTC; CDR3aa: CASSPRGGYGYTF
abundance: NA; j_gene: TRBJ2-5; v_gene: TRBV5-1; len: 16; d_gene: TRBD2; CDR3nt: TGCGCCAGCAGCTTGAGTAGCGGGGGGGCCGGAGAGACCCAGTACTTC; CDR3aa: CASSLSSGGAGETQYF
abundance: NA; j_gene: TRBJ2-7; v_gene: TRBV10-3; len: 13; d_gene: NA; CDR3nt: TGTGCCATCTCGAGGCCGAGCTCCTACGAGCAGTACTTC; CDR3aa: CAISRPSSYEQYF
abundance: NA; j_gene: TRBJ1-1; v_gene: TRBV5-1; len: 13; d_gene: NA; CDR3nt: TGCGCCAGCAGCTTGCGGGGGAACACTGAAGCTTTCTTT; CDR3aa: CASSLRGNTEAFF
abundance: once; j_gene: TRBJ2-1; v_gene: TRBV7-2; len: 17; d_gene: NA; CDR3nt: TGTGCCAGCAGCTTAGGTTTTGGGGGCGGAAGTTCTTACTCTCAGTTCTTC; CDR3aa: CASSLGFGGGSSYSQFF
abundance: once; j_gene: TRBJ2-7; v_gene: TRBV4-1; len: 13; d_gene: TRBD1; CDR3nt: TGCGCCAGCAGCCAGCGGACAGGCGGCGAGCAGTACTTC; CDR3aa: CASSQRTGGEQYF
abundance: few; j_gene: TRBJ1-2; v_gene: TRBV18; len: 15; d_gene: TRBD1; CDR3nt: TGTGCCAGCTCACGCGAGGGACAGGGGTACTATGGCTACACCTTC; CDR3aa: CASSREGQGYYGYTF
abundance: NA; j_gene: TRBJ1-6; v_gene: TRBV9; len: 14; d_gene: NA; CDR3nt: TGTGCCAGCAGCGTGGGCAGGGATAATTCACCCCTCCACTTT; CDR3aa: CASSVGRDNSPLHF
abundance: NA; j_gene: TRBJ2-3; v_gene: TRBV18; len: 13; d_gene: NA; CDR3nt: TGTGCCAGCTCACCAAGGGAGACAGATACGCAGTATTTT; CDR3aa: CASSPRETDTQYF
abundance: few; j_gene: TRBJ1-5; v_gene: TRBV5-1; len: 14; d_gene: NA; CDR3nt: TGCGCCAGCAGCCCAGGGACACCAAATCAGCCCCAGCATTTT; CDR3aa: CASSPGTPNQPQHF
abundance: NA; j_gene: TRBJ1-5; v_gene: TRBV12-3/TRBV12-4; len: 13; d_gene: NA; CDR3nt: TGTGCCAGTCGACTAGGGAGCAATCAGCCCCAGCATTTT; CDR3aa: CASRLGSNQPQHF
abundance: NA; j_gene: TRBJ1-2; v_gene: TRBV7-2; len: 16; d_gene: NA; CDR3nt: TGTGCCAGCAGCTTGGGATTGGGGGCATCTAACTATGGCTACACCTTC; CDR3aa: CASSLGLGASNYGYTF
abundance: NA; j_gene: TRBJ1-2; v_gene: TRBV6-5; len: 13; d_gene: NA; CDR3nt: TGTGCCAGCAGTTACGACAGGAACTATGGCTACACCTTC; CDR3aa: CASSYDRNYGYTF
abundance: NA; j_gene: TRBJ1-2; v_gene: TRBV9; len: 16; d_gene: TRBD1; CDR3nt: TGTGCCAGCAGCGTAGTCCCAGGGGGGACCCCCTATGGCTACACCTTC; CDR3aa: CASSVVPGGTPYGYTF
abundance: NA; j_gene: TRBJ1-6; v_gene: TRBV12-5; len: 16; d_gene: NA; CDR3nt: TGTGCTAGTGGTTTGGTACGGGGATCCTATAATTCACCCCTCCACTTT; CDR3aa: CASGLVRGSYNSPLHF
abundance: NA; j_gene: TRBJ1-6; v_gene: TRBV27; len: 15; d_gene: NA; CDR3nt: TGTGCCAGCAGTTTCTGGACAGCGGTTAATTCACCCCTCCACTTT; CDR3aa: CASSFWTAVNSPLHF
abundance: once; j_gene: TRBJ2-3; v_gene: TRBV2; len: 14; d_gene: TRBD1; CDR3nt: TGTGCCAGCAGATCCGGGACAGGGGGCAATACGCAGTATTTT; CDR3aa: CASRSGTGGNTQYF
abundance: NA; j_gene: TRBJ1-2; v_gene: TRBV5-1; len: 15; d_gene: TRBD1; CDR3nt: TGCGCCAGCAGCCCAGGACAGGTTACCAACTATGGCTACACCTTC; CDR3aa: CASSPGQVTNYGYTF
abundance: NA; j_gene: TRBJ1-2; v_gene: TRBV2; len: 13; d_gene: NA; CDR3nt: TGTGCCAGCAAGGAGGGTGCTAACTATGGCTACACCTTC; CDR3aa: CASKEGANYGYTF
abundance: NA; j_gene: TRBJ1-2; v_gene: TRBV18; len: 15; d_gene: TRBD1; CDR3nt: TGTGCCAGCTCACCATCAGCGGACAGGGTCTATGGCTACACCTTC; CDR3aa: CASSPSADRVYGYTF
abundance: NA; j_gene: TRBJ2-2; v_gene: TRBV19; len: 17; d_gene: NA; CDR3nt: TGTGCCAGTAGTAAAATTTACGGGGAGAGGAACACCGGGGAGCTGTTTTTT; CDR3aa: CASSKIYGERNTGELFF
abundance: NA; j_gene: TRBJ1-2; v_gene: TRBV3-1/TRBV3-2; len: 14; d_gene: NA; CDR3nt: TGTGCCAGCAGCATTCGCGACTTGGCAGCTGGCTACACCTTC; CDR3aa: CASSIRDLAAGYTF
abundance: once; j_gene: TRBJ2-3; v_gene: TRBV10-3; len: 14; d_gene: NA; CDR3nt: TGTGCCATCAGTGACAGGGGTTTCCCAGATACGCAGTATTTT; CDR3aa: CAISDRGFPDTQYF
abundance: NA; j_gene: TRBJ1-4; v_gene: TRBV6-6; len: 14; d_gene: TRBD1; CDR3nt: TGTGCCAGCAGCCGACGGGACAGGGTTGAAAAACTGTTTTTT; CDR3aa: CASSRRDRVEKLFF
abundance: medium-sized; j_gene: TRBJ1-4; v_gene: TRBV7-2; len: 15; d_gene: TRBD1; CDR3nt: TGTGCCAGCAGCTTATCTCAGGGGGGAAGTGAAAAACTGTTTTTT; CDR3aa: CASSLSQGGSEKLFF